The clone carrying this T cell receptor beta chain came up many times. What it binds is unknown. The CDR3 covers 16 residues. The germline V gene has CDR1 SGHRS and CDR2 YFSETQ. The ends lost 0 bases at V and 0 bases at J; junction bases unmatched: 5. These data originate in a study of T cells in Graves' hyperthyroidism and ophthalmopathy. General study findings and limits: Ophthalmopathy was predicted by the model a median of about 6.5 months ahead of onset. A 13 V-J signature model discriminated ophthalmopathy versus stable hyperthyroidism.

The study based diagnoses on clinical symptoms, serum thyroxine and TRAb, thyroid ultrasound and orbital computed tomography. RNA transcripts yielded amplified TCR beta CDR3 regions. First-round RT-PCR targeting the TCR CDR3 was performed with the HTBI primer set. TCRdb fed the multiplex PCR reads into MiXCR, producing one record per CDR3 protein. The table has fewer than 200,000 distinct CDR3 sequences, over 8% seen once. Sequenced material: blood. This receptor was taken from a woman under 30 with Graves' hyperthyroidism that later progressed to Graves' ophthalmopathy. The V gene is TRBV5-1, the J gene TRBJ1-1; 7 positions agree with TRBD1. In DNA, the CDR3 is TGCGCCAGCAGCTTGGCCAGGGGGTACATGAACACTGAAGCTTTCTTT. Its translation is CASSLARGYMNTEAFF.